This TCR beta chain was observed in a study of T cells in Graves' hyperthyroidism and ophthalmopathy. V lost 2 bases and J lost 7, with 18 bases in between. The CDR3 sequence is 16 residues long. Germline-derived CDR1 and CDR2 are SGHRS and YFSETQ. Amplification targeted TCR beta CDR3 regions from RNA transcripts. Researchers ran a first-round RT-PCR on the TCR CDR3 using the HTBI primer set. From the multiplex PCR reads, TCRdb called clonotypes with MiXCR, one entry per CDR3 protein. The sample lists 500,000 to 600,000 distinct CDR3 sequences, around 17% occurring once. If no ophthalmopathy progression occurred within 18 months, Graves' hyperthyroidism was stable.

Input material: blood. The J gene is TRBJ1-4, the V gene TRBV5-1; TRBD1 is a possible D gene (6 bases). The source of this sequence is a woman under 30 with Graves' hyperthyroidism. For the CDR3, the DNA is TGCGCCAGCAGCTTAATTACTGGGGGCCGCGGTGAAAAACTGTTTTTT. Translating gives CASSLITGGRGEKLFF.